This T cell receptor (beta chain) was observed in a study of glioma-infiltrating T cells after dendritic cell vaccination. Across the study: Autologous tumor lysate-pulsed dendritic cell vaccination was given between the early 2000s and the early 2010s. Monocyte-derived dendritic cells, cultured 7 to 8 days with IL-4 and GM-CSF, were pulsed with autologous tumor lysate.

TCRB CDR3 was amplified from 2 ug genomic DNA or less. Primers: 60 V beta forward and 13 J beta reverse. The table came from immunoSEQ multiplex PCR; TCRdb's copy has only in-frame clones and leaves some out. Counted here are about 82,000 clones, roughly 87% occurring once; the ten biggest clones make up roughly 6.8%. V shed 4 bases and J shed 2 bases, with 11 bases lying between them. The CDR3 runs to 14 residues. CDR1 and CDR2 (germline): SEHNR, FQNEAQ (reference sequence). This sample's time point: after dendritic cell vaccination, including at tumor progression/relapse. The sequence was collected from a human donor with glioblastoma. V gene TRBV7-9 combines with J gene TRBJ1-2, with D uncertain. The sample was blood, taken after dendritic cell vaccination. In DNA, the CDR3 is TGTGCCAGCAGCTCTTCTACTCCAAACTATGGCTACACCTTC. Residues: CASSSSTPNYGYTF.